This T cell receptor beta chain comes out of a study of cytomegalovirus exposure and HLA in healthy donors. On this clone itself: Its antigen remains unidentified.

60 Vbeta and 13 Jbeta primers were used in PCR. Profiling relied on immunoSEQ multiplex PCR, and the TCRdb table lists in-frame clones only, not all of them. The table has some 180,000 clones, more than 75% seen once. General study results and limits: The study assumed roughly uniform donor sequencing depth for presence/absence analyses. For most subjects, TCR beta sequences were reported to predict HLA-A and HLA-B alleles with accuracy. Most of the TCR beta V segments (in an earlier analysis) were productive either about 87% or about 30% of the time. Common viral pathogens seemed to be connected with several of the most significant clusters, according to a later analysis.

V was clipped by 7 bases and J by 6 bases; unmatched bases: 11. Germline V lookup: CDR1 SGHTA, CDR2 FQGNSA. The CDR3 loop spans 15 amino acids. The receptor was derived from a man aged 30 to 45 in good health and CMV-seropositive. This chain links TRBV7-2 with TRBJ1-5; 8 nucleotides align to TRBD1. The specimen sequenced was PBMCs. The CDR3 here is CASKLTGERGQPQHF. The CDR3 coding sequence is TGTGCCAGCAAATTGACAGGGGAAAGGGGTCAGCCCCAGCATTTT.